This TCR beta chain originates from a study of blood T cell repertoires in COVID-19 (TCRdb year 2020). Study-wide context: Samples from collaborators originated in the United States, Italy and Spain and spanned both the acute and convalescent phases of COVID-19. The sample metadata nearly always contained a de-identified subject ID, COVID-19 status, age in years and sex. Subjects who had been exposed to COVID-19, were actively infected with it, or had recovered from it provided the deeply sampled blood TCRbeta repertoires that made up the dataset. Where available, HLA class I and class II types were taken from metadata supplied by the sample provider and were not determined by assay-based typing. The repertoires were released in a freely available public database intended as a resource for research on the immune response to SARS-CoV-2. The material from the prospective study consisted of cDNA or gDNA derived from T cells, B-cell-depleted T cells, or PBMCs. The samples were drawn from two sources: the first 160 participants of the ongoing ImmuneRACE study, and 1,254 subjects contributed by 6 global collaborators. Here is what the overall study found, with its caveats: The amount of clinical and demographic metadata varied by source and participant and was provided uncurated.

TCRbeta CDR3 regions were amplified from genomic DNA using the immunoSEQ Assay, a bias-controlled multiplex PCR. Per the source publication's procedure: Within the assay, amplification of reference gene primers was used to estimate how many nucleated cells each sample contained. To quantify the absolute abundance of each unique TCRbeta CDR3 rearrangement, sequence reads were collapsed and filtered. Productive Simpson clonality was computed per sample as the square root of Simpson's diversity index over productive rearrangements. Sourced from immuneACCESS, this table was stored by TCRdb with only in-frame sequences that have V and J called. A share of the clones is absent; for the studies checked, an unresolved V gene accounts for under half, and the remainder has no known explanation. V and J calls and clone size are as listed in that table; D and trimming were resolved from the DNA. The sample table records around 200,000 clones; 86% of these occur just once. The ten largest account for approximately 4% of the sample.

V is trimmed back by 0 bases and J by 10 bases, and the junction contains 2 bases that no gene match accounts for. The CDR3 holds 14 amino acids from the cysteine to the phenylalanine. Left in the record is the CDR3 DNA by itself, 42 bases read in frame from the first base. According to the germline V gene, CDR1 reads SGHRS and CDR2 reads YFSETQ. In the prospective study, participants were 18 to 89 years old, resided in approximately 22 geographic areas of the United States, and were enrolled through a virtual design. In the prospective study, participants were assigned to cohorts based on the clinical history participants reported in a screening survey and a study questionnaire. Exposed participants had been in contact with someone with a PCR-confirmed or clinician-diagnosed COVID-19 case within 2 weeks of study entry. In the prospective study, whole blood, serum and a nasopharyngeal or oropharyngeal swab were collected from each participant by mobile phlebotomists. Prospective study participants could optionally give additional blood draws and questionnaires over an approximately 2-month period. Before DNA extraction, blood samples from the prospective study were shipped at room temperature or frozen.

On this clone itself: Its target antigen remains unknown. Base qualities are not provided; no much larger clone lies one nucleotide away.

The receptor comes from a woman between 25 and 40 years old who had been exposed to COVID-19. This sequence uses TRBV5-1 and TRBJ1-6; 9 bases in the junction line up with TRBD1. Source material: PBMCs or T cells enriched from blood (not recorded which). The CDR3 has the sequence CASSLGQGVSPLHF. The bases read TGCGCCAGCAGCTTGGGACAGGGGGTATCACCCCTCCACTTT.